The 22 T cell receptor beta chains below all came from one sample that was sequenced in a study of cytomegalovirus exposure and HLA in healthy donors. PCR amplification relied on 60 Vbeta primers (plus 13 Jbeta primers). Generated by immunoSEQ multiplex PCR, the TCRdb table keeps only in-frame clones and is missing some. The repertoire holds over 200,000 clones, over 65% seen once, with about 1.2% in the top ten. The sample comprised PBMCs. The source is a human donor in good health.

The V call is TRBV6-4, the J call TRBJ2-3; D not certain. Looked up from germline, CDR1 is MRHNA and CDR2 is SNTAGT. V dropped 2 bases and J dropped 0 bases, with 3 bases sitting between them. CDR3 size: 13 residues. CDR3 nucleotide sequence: TGTGCCAGCAGTGACCAAAGCACAGATACGCAGTATTTT. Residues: CASSDQSTDTQYF.

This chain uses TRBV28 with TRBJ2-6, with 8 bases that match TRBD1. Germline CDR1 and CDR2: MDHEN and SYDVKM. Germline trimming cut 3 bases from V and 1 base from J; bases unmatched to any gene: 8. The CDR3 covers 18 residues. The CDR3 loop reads CASSFGSRGPSGANVLTF. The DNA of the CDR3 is TGTGCCAGCAGTTTTGGTAGCAGGGGGCCATCTGGGGCCAACGTCCTGACTTTC.

The CDR3 loop reads CASKGDTEAFF. Written as DNA, the CDR3 is TGTGCCAGTAAGGGGGACACTGAAGCTTTCTTT. The chain carries TRBV19 and TRBJ1-1; tentative D call: TRBD1 (6 bases). The V end lost 7 bases, the J end lost 3 bases, and 6 bases lay between the germline ends. The CDR3 is 11 amino acids. The germline V gene encodes CDR1 LNHDA and CDR2 SQIVND (reference sequence). Full variable domain (rest looked up from reference TRBV19 and TRBJ1-1): DGGITQSPKYLFRKEGQNVTLSCEQNLNHDAMYWYRQDPGQGLRLIYYSQIVNDFQKGDIAEGYSVSREKKESFPLTVTSAQKNPTAFYLCASKGDTEAFFGQGTRLTVV.

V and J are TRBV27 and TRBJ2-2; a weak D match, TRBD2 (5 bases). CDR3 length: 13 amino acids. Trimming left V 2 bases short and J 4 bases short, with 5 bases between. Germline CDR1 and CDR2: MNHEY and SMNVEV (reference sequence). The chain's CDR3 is CASSLGGTGELFF. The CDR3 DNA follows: TGTGCCAGCAGTTTAGGAGGCACCGGGGAGCTGTTTTTT.

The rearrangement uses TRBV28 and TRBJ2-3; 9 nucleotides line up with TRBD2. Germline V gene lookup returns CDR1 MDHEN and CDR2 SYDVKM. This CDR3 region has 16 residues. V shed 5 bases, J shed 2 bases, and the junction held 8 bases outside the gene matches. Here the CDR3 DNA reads TGTGCCAGCAGTCCGCTTAGCGGGAGCCCCACAGATACGCAGTATTTT. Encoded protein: CASSPLSGSPTDTQYF. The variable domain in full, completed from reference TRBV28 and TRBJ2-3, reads DVKVTQSSRYLVKRTGEKVFLECVQDMDHENMFWYRQDPGLGLRLIYFSYDVKMKEKGDIPEGYSVSREKKERFSLILESASTNQTSMYLCASSPLSGSPTDTQYFGPGTRLTVL.

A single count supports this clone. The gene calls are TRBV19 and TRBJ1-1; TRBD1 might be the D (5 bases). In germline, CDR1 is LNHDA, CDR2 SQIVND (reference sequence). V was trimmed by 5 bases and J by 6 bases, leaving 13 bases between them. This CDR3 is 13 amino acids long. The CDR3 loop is CASSATGLPEAFF. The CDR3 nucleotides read TGTGCCAGTAGTGCTACAGGTTTGCCTGAAGCTTTCTTT.

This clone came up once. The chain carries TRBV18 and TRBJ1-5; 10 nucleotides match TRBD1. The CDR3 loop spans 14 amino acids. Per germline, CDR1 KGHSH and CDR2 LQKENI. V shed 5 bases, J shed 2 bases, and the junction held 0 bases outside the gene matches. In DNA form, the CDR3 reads TGTGCCAGCTCAGGGACAGGGGGCAATCAGCCCCAGCATTTT. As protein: CASSGTGGNQPQHF.

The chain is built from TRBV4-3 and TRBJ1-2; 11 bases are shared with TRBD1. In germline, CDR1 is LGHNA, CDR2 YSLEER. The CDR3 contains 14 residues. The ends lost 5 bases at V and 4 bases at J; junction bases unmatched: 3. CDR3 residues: CASSWGTGGYGYTF. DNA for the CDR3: TGCGCCAGCAGCTGGGGGACAGGGGGCTATGGCTACACCTTC.

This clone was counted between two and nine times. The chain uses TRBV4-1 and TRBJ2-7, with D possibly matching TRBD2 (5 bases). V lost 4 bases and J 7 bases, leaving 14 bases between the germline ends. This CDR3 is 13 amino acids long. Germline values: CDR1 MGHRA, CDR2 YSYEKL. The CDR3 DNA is TGCGCCAGCAGCCCCCCAAACGAGCGGGAGCAGTACTTC. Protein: CASSPPNEREQYF.

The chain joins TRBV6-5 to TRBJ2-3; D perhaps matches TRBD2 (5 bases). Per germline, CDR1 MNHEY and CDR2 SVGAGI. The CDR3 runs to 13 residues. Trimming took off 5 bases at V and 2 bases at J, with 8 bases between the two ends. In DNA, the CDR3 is TGTGCCAGCAGTGGAGGAAACACAGATACGCAGTATTTT. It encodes CASSGGNTDTQYF.

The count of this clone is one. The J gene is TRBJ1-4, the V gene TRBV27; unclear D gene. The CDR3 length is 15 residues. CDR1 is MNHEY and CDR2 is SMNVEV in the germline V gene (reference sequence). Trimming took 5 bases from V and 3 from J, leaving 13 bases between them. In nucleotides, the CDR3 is TGTGCCAGCAGTATGATCACCGCGGCTAATGAAAAACTGTTTTTT. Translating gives CASSMITAANEKLFF.

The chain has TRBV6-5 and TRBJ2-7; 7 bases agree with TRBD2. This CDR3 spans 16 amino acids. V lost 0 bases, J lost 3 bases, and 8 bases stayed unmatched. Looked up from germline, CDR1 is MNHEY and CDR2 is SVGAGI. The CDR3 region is CASSYSSSGRYYEQYF. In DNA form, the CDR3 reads TGTGCCAGCAGTTACTCTTCTAGCGGACGATACTACGAGCAGTACTTC.

CDR3 in amino acids: CASSKLNNEQFF. The CDR3 nucleotides read TGTGCCAGTAGTAAGCTAAACAATGAGCAGTTCTTC. V and J are TRBV19 and TRBJ2-1; D ambiguous. V was shortened by 4 bases and J by 5 bases, with 6 bases between the two germline ends. This CDR3 is 12 amino acids long. Germline CDR1 reads LNHDA; CDR2 reads SQIVND (reference sequence).

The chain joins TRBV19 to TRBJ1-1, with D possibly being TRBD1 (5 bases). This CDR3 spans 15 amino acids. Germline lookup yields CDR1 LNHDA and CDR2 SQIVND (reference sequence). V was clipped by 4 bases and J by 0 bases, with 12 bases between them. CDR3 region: CASSKRGNMNTEAFF. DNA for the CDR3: TGTGCCAGTAGTAAGCGGGGGAATATGAACACTGAAGCTTTCTTT.

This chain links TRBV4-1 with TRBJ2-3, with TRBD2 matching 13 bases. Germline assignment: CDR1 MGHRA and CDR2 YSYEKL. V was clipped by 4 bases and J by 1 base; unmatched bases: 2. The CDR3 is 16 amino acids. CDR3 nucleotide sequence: TGCGCCAGCAGCCGCACTAGCGGGAGGGGCACAGATACGCAGTATTTT. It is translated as CASSRTSGRGTDTQYF.

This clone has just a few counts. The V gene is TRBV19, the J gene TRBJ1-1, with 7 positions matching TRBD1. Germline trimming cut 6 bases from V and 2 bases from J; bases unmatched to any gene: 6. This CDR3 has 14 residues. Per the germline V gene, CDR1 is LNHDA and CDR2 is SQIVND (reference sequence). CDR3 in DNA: TGTGCCAGTAGGGAGGGACAGACAAACACTGAAGCTTTCTTT. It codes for CASREGQTNTEAFF.

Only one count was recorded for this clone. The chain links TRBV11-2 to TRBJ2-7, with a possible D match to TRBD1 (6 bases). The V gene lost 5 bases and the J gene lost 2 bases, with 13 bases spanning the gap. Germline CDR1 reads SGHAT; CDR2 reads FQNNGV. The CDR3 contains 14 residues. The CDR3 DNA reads TGTGCCAGCAGCCCCTACAGGGACACCTACGAGCAGTACTTC. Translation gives CASSPYRDTYEQYF.

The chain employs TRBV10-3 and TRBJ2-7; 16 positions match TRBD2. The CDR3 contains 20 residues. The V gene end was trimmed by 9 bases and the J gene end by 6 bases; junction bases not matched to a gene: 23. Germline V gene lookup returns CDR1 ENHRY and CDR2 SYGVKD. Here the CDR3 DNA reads TGTGCCATGACCCCGCGGGGGGAGGGACTAGCGGGAGGGCCCTCTGGCGAGCAGTACTTC. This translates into CAMTPRGEGLAGGPSGEQYF.

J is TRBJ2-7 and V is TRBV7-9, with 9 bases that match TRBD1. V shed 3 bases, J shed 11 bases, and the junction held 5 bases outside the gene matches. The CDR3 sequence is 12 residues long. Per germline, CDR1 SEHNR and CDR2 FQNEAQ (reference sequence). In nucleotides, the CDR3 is TGTGCCAGCAGCTTCGCCGGGACAGGGAAGTACTTC. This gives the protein CASSFAGTGKYF.

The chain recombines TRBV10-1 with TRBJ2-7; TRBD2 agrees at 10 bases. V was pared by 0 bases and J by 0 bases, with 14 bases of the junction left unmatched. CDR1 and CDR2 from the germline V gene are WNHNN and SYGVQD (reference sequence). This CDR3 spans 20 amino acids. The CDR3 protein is CASSESVRDSAGGSSYEQYF. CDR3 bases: TGCGCCAGCAGTGAGTCCGTAAGGGATTCAGCGGGAGGGAGCTCCTACGAGCAGTACTTC.

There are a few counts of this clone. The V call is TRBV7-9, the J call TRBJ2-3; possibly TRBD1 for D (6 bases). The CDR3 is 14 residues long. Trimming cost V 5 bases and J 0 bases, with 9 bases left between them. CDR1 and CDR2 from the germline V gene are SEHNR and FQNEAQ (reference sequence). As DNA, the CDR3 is TGTGCCAGCAGCAAGGACAGAAGCACAGATACGCAGTATTTT. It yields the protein CASSKDRSTDTQYF.

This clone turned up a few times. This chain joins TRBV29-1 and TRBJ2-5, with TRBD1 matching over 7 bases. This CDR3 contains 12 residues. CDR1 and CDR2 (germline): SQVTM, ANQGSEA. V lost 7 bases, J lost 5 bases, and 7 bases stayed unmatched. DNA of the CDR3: TGCAGCGCGAGTACAGGGGCGGAGACCCAGTACTTC. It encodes CSASTGAETQYF.